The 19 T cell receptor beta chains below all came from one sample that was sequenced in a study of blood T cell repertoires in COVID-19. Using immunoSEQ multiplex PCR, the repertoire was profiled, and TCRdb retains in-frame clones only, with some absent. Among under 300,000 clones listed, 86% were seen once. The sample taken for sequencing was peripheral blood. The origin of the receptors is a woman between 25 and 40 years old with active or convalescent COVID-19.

In DNA form, the CDR3 reads TGTGCCAGCTCAGTACTAGCGGGGCAGTTCTTC. Its translation: CASSVLAGQFF. The V gene is TRBV18, the J gene TRBJ2-1, with 9 bases matching TRBD2. The V and J ends lost 5 bases and 12 bases, in that order; junction bases with no gene match: 2. The germline V gene encodes CDR1 KGHSH and CDR2 LQKENI. CDR3 length: 11 amino acids.

The CDR3 nucleotides are TGTGCCAGCAGCTCCGACAGGGGGCCCAACTATGGCTACACCTTC. Translating gives CASSSDRGPNYGYTF. This rearrangement joins TRBV7-9 to TRBJ1-2; TRBD1 aligns across 10 bases. The CDR3 is made up of 15 amino acids. Germline V lookup: CDR1 SEHNR, CDR2 FQNEAQ (reference sequence). J lost 2 bases, V lost 4 bases, and 4 bases had no gene match.

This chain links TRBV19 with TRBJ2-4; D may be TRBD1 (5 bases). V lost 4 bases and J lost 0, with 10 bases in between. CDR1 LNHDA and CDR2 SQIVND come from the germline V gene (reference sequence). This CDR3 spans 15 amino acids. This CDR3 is CASSSRQIAKNIQYF. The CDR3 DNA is TGTGCCAGTAGTAGCCGACAGATAGCCAAAAACATTCAGTACTTC.

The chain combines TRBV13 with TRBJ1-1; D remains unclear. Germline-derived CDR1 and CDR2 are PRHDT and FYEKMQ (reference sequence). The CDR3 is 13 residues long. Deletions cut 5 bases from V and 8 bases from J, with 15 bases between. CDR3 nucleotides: TGTGCCAGCAGCCTCCGCGGGCCGGCGGAAGCTTTCTTT. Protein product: CASSLRGPAEAFF. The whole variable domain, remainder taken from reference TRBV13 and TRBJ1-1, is AAGVIQSPRHLIKEKRETATLKCYPIPRHDTVYWYQQGPGQDPQFLISFYEKMQSDKGSIPDRFSAQQFSDYHSELNMSSLELGDSALYFCASSLRGPAEAFFGQGTRLTVV.

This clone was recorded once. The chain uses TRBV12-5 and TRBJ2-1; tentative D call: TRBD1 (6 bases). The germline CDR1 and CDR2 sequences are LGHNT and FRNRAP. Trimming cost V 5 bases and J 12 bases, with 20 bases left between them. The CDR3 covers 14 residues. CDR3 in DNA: TGTGCTAGTGGTCCCGAAACAGGGACCGGCCGGCAGTTCTTC. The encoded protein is CASGPETGTGRQFF.

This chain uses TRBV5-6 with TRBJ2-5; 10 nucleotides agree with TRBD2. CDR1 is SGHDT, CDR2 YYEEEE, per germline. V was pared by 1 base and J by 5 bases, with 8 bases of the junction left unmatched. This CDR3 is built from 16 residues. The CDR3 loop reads CASSLSAGGAGETQYF. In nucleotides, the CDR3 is TGTGCCAGCAGCTTGTCAGCGGGGGGGGCCGGGGAGACCCAGTACTTC.

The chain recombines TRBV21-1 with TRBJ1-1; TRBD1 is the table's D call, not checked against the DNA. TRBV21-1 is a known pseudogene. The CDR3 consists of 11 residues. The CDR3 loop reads CASQGVQGAFF. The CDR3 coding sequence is TGTGCCAGTCAGGGGGTCCAGGGAGCTTTCTTT.

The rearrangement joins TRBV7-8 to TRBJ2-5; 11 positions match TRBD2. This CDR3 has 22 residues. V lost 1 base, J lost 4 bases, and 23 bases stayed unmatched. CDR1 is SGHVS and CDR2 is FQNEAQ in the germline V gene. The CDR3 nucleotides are TGTGCCAGCAGCTTAGAATTGTGGACCCTGAGGCTAGCGGGAGGCCCCACAGAGACCCAGTACTTC. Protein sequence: CASSLELWTLRLAGGPTETQYF.

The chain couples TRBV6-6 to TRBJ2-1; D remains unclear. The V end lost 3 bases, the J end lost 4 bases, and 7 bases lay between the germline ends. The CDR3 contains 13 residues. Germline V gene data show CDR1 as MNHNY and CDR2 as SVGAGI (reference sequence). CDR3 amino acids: CASSYYKYNEQFF. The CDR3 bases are TGTGCCAGCAGTTATTACAAATACAATGAGCAGTTCTTC.

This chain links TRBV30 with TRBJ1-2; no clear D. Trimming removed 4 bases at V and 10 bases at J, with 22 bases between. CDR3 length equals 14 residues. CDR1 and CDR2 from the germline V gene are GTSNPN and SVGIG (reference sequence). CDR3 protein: CAWNIPTGLRTYTF. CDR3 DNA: TGTGCCTGGAATATCCCCACGGGGTTGCGAACCTACACCTTC.

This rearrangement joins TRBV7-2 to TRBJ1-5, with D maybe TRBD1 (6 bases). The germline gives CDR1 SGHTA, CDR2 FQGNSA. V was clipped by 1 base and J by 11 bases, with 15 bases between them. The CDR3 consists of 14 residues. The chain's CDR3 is CASSLEDSLSAQHF. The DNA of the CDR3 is TGTGCCAGCAGCTTAGAGGACAGCCTTTCGGCCCAGCATTTT.

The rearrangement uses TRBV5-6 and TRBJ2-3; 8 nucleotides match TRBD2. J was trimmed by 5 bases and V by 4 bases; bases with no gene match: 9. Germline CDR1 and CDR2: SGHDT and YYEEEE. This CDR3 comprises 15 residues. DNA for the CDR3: TGTGCCAGCAGCCAAGGACTAGCCGATAGAGATACGCAGTATTTT. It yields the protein CASSQGLADRDTQYF.

CDR3: CASSPRQGYTDTQYF. For the CDR3, the DNA is TGTGCCAGCTCACCCCGACAGGGTTACACAGATACGCAGTATTTT. V and J are TRBV18 and TRBJ2-3; 7 bases fit TRBD1. The CDR3 loop spans 15 amino acids. The V and J ends lost 3 bases and 2 bases, in that order; junction bases with no gene match: 5. Germline CDR1 KGHSH, CDR2 LQKENI.

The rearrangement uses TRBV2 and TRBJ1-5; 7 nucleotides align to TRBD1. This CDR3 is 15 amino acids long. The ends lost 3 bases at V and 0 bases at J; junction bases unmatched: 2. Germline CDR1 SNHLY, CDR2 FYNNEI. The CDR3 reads CASSETGYSNQPQHF. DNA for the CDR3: TGTGCCAGCAGTGAGACAGGGTATAGCAATCAGCCCCAGCATTTT.

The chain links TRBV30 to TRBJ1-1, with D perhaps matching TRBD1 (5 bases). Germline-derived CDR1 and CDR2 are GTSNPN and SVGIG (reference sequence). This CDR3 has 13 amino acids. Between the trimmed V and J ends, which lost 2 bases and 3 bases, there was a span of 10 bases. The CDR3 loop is CAWSNQGYTEAFF. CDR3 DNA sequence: TGTGCCTGGAGTAATCAGGGTTACACTGAAGCTTTCTTT.

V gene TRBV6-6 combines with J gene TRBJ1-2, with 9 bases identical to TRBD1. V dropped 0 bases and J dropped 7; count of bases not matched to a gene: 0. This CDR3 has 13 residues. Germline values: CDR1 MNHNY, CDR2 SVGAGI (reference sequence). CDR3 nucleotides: TGTGCCAGCAGTTACTCGGGACAGGGTGGCTACACCTTC. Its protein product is CASSYSGQGGYTF.

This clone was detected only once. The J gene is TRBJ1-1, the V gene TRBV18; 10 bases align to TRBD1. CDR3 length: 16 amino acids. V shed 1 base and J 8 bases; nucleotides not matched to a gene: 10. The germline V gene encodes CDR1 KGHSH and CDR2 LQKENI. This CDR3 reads CASSPLPGQGILEAFF. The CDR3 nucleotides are TGTGCCAGCTCACCACTCCCGGGACAGGGGATATTGGAAGCTTTCTTT.

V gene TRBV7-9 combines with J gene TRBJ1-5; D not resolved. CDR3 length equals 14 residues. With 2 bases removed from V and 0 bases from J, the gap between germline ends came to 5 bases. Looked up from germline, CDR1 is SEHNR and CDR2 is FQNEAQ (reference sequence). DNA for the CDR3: TGTGCCAGCAGCTTATCTTATAGCAATCAGCCCCAGCATTTT. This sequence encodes CASSLSYSNQPQHF.

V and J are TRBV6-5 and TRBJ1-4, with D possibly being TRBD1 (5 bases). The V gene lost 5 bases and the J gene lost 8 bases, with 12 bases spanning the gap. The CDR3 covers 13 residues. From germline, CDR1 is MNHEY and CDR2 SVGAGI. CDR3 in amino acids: CASSQGIREKLFF. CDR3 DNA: TGTGCCAGCAGTCAGGGTATTCGGGAAAAACTGTTTTTT.